Listed here are 15 T cell receptor beta chains from one sample, sequenced in a study of blood T cell repertoires in COVID-19. Method: immunoSEQ multiplex PCR; TCRdb's copy keeps in-frame clones and lacks some. The table includes about 97,000 clones, almost 90% detected once. Sequencing used peripheral blood. The receptors were sampled from a man over 45 with COVID-19, enrolled during active disease.

This chain joins TRBV27 and TRBJ1-6; D is unclear. The CDR3 spans 13 residues. Between the trimmed V and J ends, which lost 3 bases and 10 bases, there was a span of 10 bases. The V gene's germline CDR1 is MNHEY and CDR2 SMNVEV (reference sequence). CDR3 protein: CASSFSGNSPLHF. CDR3 in DNA: TGTGCCAGCAGTTTTTCGGGAAACTCACCCCTCCACTTT.

This chain links TRBV5-5 with TRBJ1-3; no clear D. V lost 1 base and J lost 5, with 10 bases in between. From germline, CDR1 is SGHKS and CDR2 YYEKEE (reference sequence). CDR3 length equals 14 residues. In nucleotides, the CDR3 is TGTGCCAGCAGCTTGTGGGCAGACCGAAACACCATATATTTT. Translated: CASSLWADRNTIYF.

The chain combines TRBV6-5 with TRBJ2-4; 8 bases match TRBD2. Germline CDR1 is MNHEY and CDR2 is SVGAGI. This CDR3 spans 15 amino acids. V dropped 6 bases and J dropped 4; count of bases not matched to a gene: 8. CDR3 DNA: TGTGCCAGCAGACCGGGAGGGTCCCTAAAAAACATTCAGTACTTC. It is translated as CASRPGGSLKNIQYF.

This clone has just a few counts. The chain couples TRBV7-8 to TRBJ1-5, with D perhaps matching TRBD1 (5 bases). V was shortened by 5 bases and J by 2 bases, with 19 bases between the two germline ends. This CDR3 contains 17 residues. Germline-derived CDR1 and CDR2 are SGHVS and FQNEAQ. The CDR3 region is CASSPPGTYRRNQPQHF. CDR3 DNA: TGTGCCAGCAGCCCTCCCGGGACTTACCGCCGCAATCAGCCCCAGCATTTT.

This rearrangement joins TRBV4-3 to TRBJ1-2; TRBD1 might be the D (5 bases). Between the trimmed V and J ends, which lost 1 base and 0 bases, there was a span of 9 bases. The CDR3 contains 15 residues. Germline CDR1 is LGHNA and CDR2 is YSLEER. DNA of the CDR3: TGCGCCAGCAGCCAAGGACAGTTCACTAACTATGGCTACACCTTC. This translates into CASSQGQFTNYGYTF.

This clone was detected only once. V gene TRBV19 combines with J gene TRBJ1-2, with 7 bases lining up with TRBD1. With 3 bases clipped from V and 8 bases from J, the junction kept 3 bases outside the gene matches. The CDR3 is made up of 12 amino acids. Germline V lookup: CDR1 LNHDA, CDR2 SQIVND (reference sequence). The CDR3 spells CASSMHRGGYTF. The CDR3 DNA follows: TGTGCCAGTAGTATGCACAGGGGAGGCTACACCTTC.

To note about this clone: Other DNA sequences from this sample encode an identical CDR3 as well. This rearrangement joins TRBV18 to TRBJ1-2; 9 nucleotides align to TRBD1. V trimming: 3 bases; J trimming: 8 bases; junction bases outside the gene matches: 7. The germline V gene has CDR1 KGHSH and CDR2 LQKENI. The CDR3 has 14 amino acids. This CDR3 reads CASSPQGQGNGYTF. The CDR3 DNA is TGTGCCAGCTCACCCCAGGGACAGGGTAACGGCTACACCTTC.

The V call is TRBV9, the J call TRBJ1-2; 7 bases agree with TRBD1. Germline trimming cut 0 bases from V and 3 bases from J; bases unmatched to any gene: 2. This CDR3 region has 14 residues. CDR1 SGDLS and CDR2 YYNGEE come from the germline V gene. CDR3 residues: CASSVEDRDYGYTF. CDR3 DNA sequence: TGTGCCAGCAGCGTAGAAGACAGGGACTATGGCTACACCTTC.

A single count supports this clone. The genes are TRBV9 and TRBJ2-3, with TRBD2 as a possible D gene (5 bases). The germline V gene encodes CDR1 SGDLS and CDR2 YYNGEE. CDR3 length: 14 amino acids. Trimming took 8 bases from V and 0 from J, leaving 13 bases between them. The CDR3, as DNA: TGTGCCAGGGGCCCCCCGGGGAGCACAGATACGCAGTATTTT. It encodes CARGPPGSTDTQYF.

The chain joins TRBV9 to TRBJ1-6, with TRBD1 as a possible D gene (6 bases). Germline V gene data show CDR1 as SGDLS and CDR2 as YYNGEE. Trimming took 3 bases from V and 5 from J, leaving 12 bases between them. The CDR3 has 15 residues. This CDR3 reads CASSEGTYNNSPLHF. CDR3 DNA: TGTGCCAGCAGCGAGGGGACATACAATAATTCACCCCTCCACTTT.

This clone was seen once. The chain carries TRBV12-3 or TRBV12-4 and TRBJ1-2; 7 bases are shared with TRBD1. V dropped 3 bases and J dropped 8; count of bases not matched to a gene: 6. CDR3 length: 13 residues. CDR3 protein: CASSFDRVGGYTF. The CDR3 DNA is TGTGCCAGCAGTTTCGACAGGGTGGGCGGCTACACCTTC.

The chain joins TRBV19 to TRBJ1-6; D unresolved. Trimming shortened V by 5 bases and J by 10 bases, and 9 bases separated the two germline ends. Germline-derived CDR1 and CDR2 are LNHDA and SQIVND (reference sequence). CDR3 length: 12 amino acids. CDR3 residues: CASSLEGSPLHF. The CDR3, as DNA: TGTGCCAGTAGTTTGGAGGGCTCACCCCTCCACTTT.

V and J are TRBV7-2 and TRBJ2-7; TRBD1 matches 8 bases. Germline lookup yields CDR1 SGHTA and CDR2 FQGNSA. With V trimmed by 5 bases and J by 4 bases, 4 bases remained unmatched. The CDR3 runs 13 residues. The CDR3 DNA is TGTGCCAGCAGCCCGCGGACAGGGTACGAGCAGTACTTC. The encoded protein is CASSPRTGYEQYF. Full variable domain (remainder filled in from reference TRBV7-2 and TRBJ2-7): GAGVSQSPSNKVTEKGKDVELRCDPISGHTALYWYRQSLGQGLEFLIYFQGNSAPDKSGLPSDRFSAERTGGSVSTLTIQRTQQEDSAVYLCASSPRTGYEQYFGPGTRLTVT.

This chain connects TRBV7-8 to TRBJ2-2; D is undetermined. V lost 6 bases and J 1 base, leaving 3 bases between the germline ends. This CDR3 contains 12 residues. From germline, CDR1 is SGHVS and CDR2 FQNEAQ. For the CDR3, the DNA is TGTGCCAGCAGGCGGAACACCGGGGAGCTGTTTTTT. It yields the protein CASRRNTGELFF.

The gene calls are TRBV28 and TRBJ1-2; D gene ambiguous. Trimming removed 6 bases from V and 7 bases from J, with 15 bases in between. Germline values: CDR1 MDHEN, CDR2 SYDVKM. This CDR3 has 13 residues. The DNA for the CDR3 is TGTGCCAGCAGCGTTCCCTTCGCGGTTGGCTACACCTTC. Its translation: CASSVPFAVGYTF.